Presented here are 5 T cell receptor beta chains from one specimen sequenced in a study of Tregs in tolerant kidney transplant recipients. Recipients received nonmyeloablative bone marrow transplants from related graft donors, with transient mixed chimerism. Using immunoSEQ multiplex PCR, the repertoire was profiled, and TCRdb retains in-frame clones only, with some absent. This sample has approximately 47,000 clones, with about nine tenths found just once. Sequenced here: CD8+ T cells from blood (PBMCs), sampled 12 months after the transplant. The source of these receptors is a human patient who received a combined kidney and bone marrow transplant. Some T cells may be graft donor cells.

The chain carries TRBV4-3 and TRBJ2-7; 8 positions agree with TRBD2. Looked up from germline, CDR1 is LGHNA and CDR2 is YSLEER. Unmatched junction bases numbered 2, after V lost 4 bases and J lost 0 bases. The CDR3 extends over 14 amino acids. CDR3 amino acids: CASSPSGSSYEQYF. The CDR3 DNA sequence: TGCGCCAGCAGCCCCAGCGGGAGCTCCTACGAGCAGTACTTC.

V usage is TRBV7-9 and J usage is TRBJ2-2, with TRBD2 identical over 8 bases. Germline V gene lookup returns CDR1 SEHNR and CDR2 FQNEAQ (reference sequence). Losses at the gene ends were 2 bases for V and 5 bases for J; bases not matched to a gene: 4. CDR3 length: 15 amino acids. The CDR3 sequence: CASSLPAGATGELFF. In nucleotides, the CDR3 is TGTGCCAGCAGCTTACCAGCGGGAGCTACCGGGGAGCTGTTTTTT.

The V and J genes are TRBV19 and TRBJ2-3; 7 bases match TRBD2. Losses at the gene ends were 3 bases for V and 2 bases for J; bases not matched to a gene: 5. The germline V gene encodes CDR1 LNHDA and CDR2 SQIVND (reference sequence). The CDR3 contains 15 residues. CDR3 region: CASSIGGGLTDTQYF. The CDR3 DNA reads TGTGCCAGTAGTATCGGCGGGGGACTCACAGATACGCAGTATTTT.

The chain couples TRBV19 to TRBJ2-7; the match to TRBD1 covers 7 bases. The CDR3 loop spans 15 amino acids. Germline trimming cut 3 bases from V and 1 base from J; bases unmatched to any gene: 6. CDR1 LNHDA and CDR2 SQIVND come from the germline V gene (reference sequence). CDR3 sequence reads: CASSMWATGSYEQYF. The CDR3 DNA is TGTGCCAGTAGTATGTGGGCGACAGGGTCCTACGAGCAGTACTTC.

The CDR3 loop is CASSVASSSTDTQYF. The CDR3 nucleotides read TGTGCCAGCAGCGTAGCTAGCAGTAGCACAGATACGCAGTATTTT. The V call is TRBV9, the J call TRBJ2-3; a weak D match, TRBD2 (5 bases). Germline CDR1 SGDLS, CDR2 YYNGEE. The CDR3 runs 15 residues. The V and J ends lost 0 bases and 0 bases respectively, with 8 bases between them. Looking up the rest from reference TRBV9 and TRBJ2-3 gives the full variable domain: DSGVTQTPKHLITATGQRVTLRCSPRSGDLSVYWYQQSLDQGLQFLIQYYNGEERAKGNILERFSAQQFPDLHSELNLSSLELGDSALYFCASSVASSSTDTQYFGPGTRLTVL.